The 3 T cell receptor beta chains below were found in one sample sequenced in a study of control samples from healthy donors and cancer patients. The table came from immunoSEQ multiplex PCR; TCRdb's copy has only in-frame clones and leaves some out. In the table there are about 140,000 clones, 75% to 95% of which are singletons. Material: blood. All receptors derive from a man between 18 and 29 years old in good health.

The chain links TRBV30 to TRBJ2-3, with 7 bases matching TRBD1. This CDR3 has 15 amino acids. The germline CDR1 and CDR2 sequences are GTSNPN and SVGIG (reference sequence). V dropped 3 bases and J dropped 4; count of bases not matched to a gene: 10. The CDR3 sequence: CAWSLTGAEADTQYF. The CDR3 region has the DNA TGTGCCTGGAGCCTTACAGGGGCGGAGGCAGATACGCAGTATTTT.

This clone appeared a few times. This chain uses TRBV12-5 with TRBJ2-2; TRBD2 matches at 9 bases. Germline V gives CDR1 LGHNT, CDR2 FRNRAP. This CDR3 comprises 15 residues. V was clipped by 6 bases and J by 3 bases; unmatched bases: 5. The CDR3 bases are TGTGCTAGTGGGCAAGCGGGGGGATACACCGGGGAGCTGTTTTTT. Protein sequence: CASGQAGGYTGELFF.

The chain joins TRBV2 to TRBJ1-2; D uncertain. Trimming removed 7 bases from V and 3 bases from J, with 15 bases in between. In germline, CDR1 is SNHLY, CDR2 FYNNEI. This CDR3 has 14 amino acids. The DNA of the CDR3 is TGTGCCAGCACCACGGGGTTAGAGGACTATGGCTACACCTTC. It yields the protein CASTTGLEDYGYTF.